This T cell receptor (beta chain) is drawn from a study of blood T cell repertoires in COVID-19. The overall study: Samples came from the United States, Italy and Spain, spanning acute and convalescent COVID-19. Nucleic acid was either cDNA or gDNA, and it came from T cells, B-cell-depleted T cells, or PBMCs.

Per the study methods: Nucleated cell counts were estimated from reference gene primer amplification. Clones were read by immunoSEQ multiplex PCR, and TCRdb kept only the in-frame ones, dropping some. V, J and clone size are taken as reported in that table, and D and trimming were inferred from the DNA itself. The data show approximately 300,000 clones, 75% to 95% seen once. Seattle enrolled patients during active infection and tracked them longitudinally. The germline V and J ends were trimmed by 3 bases and 1 base, with 10 bases remaining between them. The CDR3 sequence is 15 residues long. Germline CDR1 and CDR2: MDHEN and SYDVKM.

The clonotype originates from a woman aged 30 to 39 with COVID-19, enrolled during active disease. Sequences were obtained from peripheral blood. This chain uses TRBV28 with TRBJ1-3; D remains unclear. The CDR3 loop reads CASSLVRASGNTIYF. CDR3 coding DNA: TGTGCCAGCAGTTTGGTGCGGGCATCTGGAAACACCATATATTTT.